These 20 T cell receptor beta chains were all obtained from the same sample, sequenced in a study of blood T cell repertoires in COVID-19. Sequencing was performed with immunoSEQ multiplex PCR; in TCRdb, only in-frame clones are kept and a portion is missing. The table includes hundreds of thousands of clones, 75% to 90% detected once. The sample taken for sequencing was peripheral blood. The receptor source for this set is a woman aged 70-85 years with COVID-19, enrolled during active disease.

J is TRBJ1-2 and V is TRBV5-6; TRBD1 is a possible D gene (6 bases). Germline loops: CDR1 SGHDT, CDR2 YYEEEE. Trimming removed 3 bases at V and 4 bases at J, with 10 bases between. CDR3 length: 13 amino acids. The CDR3 protein is CASSSGVGYGYTF. The DNA of the CDR3 is TGTGCCAGCAGCTCAGGGGTGGGCTATGGCTACACCTTC.

This clone was detected once. The rearrangement links TRBV7-2 to TRBJ1-1; maybe TRBD1 (5 bases). V lost 5 bases to trimming and J lost 5 bases, with 15 bases between them. Germline CDR1 SGHTA, CDR2 FQGNSA. The CDR3 runs to 14 residues. The CDR3 loop is CASSQRWGGTEAFF. DNA of the CDR3: TGTGCCAGCAGCCAGAGGTGGGGGGGGACTGAAGCTTTCTTT.

The CDR3 DNA reads as TGTGCCAGCAGTTTTCACAGAGATGGCTACACCTTC. It specifies CASSFHRDGYTF. This sequence joins TRBV28 and TRBJ1-2; unclear D gene. The CDR3 length is 12 residues. Trimming cost V 3 bases and J 6 bases, with 8 bases left between them. Germline V gives CDR1 MDHEN, CDR2 SYDVKM.

This chain uses TRBV6-6 with TRBJ1-4; D unclear. The CDR3 has 15 amino acids. Trimming cost V 5 bases and J 0 bases, with 10 bases left between them. Germline values: CDR1 MNHNY, CDR2 SVGAGI (reference sequence). CDR3 DNA sequence: TGTGCCAGCAGTACCCAGCAGGCAACTAATGAAAAACTGTTTTTT. Protein: CASSTQQATNEKLFF.

The gene calls are TRBV14 and TRBJ2-5; TRBD1 agrees at 7 bases. CDR3 length equals 16 residues. Germline values: CDR1 SGHDN, CDR2 FVKESK. V gave up 1 base and J gave up 1 base; unmatched junction bases: 6. CDR3 region: CASSQGKGQIQETQYF. CDR3 DNA sequence: TGTGCCAGCAGCCAAGGAAAGGGACAGATCCAAGAGACCCAGTACTTC.

The chain joins TRBV7-2 to TRBJ2-5; 9 bases match TRBD2. The junction had 0 bases not matched to a gene; V was cut back by 2 bases and J by 5 bases. Germline values: CDR1 SGHTA, CDR2 FQGNSA. This CDR3 spans 13 amino acids. CDR3 amino acids: CASSLSGGETQYF. The CDR3 region has the DNA TGTGCCAGCAGCTTAAGCGGGGGGGAGACCCAGTACTTC.

This sequence joins TRBV5-1 and TRBJ1-1; D remains unclear. V was shortened by 0 bases and J by 0 bases, with 6 bases between the two germline ends. Germline V gives CDR1 SGHRS, CDR2 YFSETQ. There are 14 residues in the CDR3. Here the CDR3 DNA reads TGCGCCAGCAGCTTGGGAGCTTTGAACACTGAAGCTTTCTTT. It is translated as CASSLGALNTEAFF.

The rearrangement uses TRBV14 and TRBJ2-3; 10 positions agree with TRBD2. The CDR3 is 18 residues long. V shed 4 bases, J shed 0 bases, and the junction held 10 bases outside the gene matches. Germline V gene sequence: CDR1 SGHDN, CDR2 FVKESK. CDR3: CASSRPSGLAKSTDTQYF. Written as DNA, the CDR3 is TGTGCCAGCAGCCGACCTTCGGGACTAGCGAAAAGCACAGATACGCAGTATTTT.

Turning to this clone: One end of the junction is discordant with germline, which a read error may explain. The chain has TRBV2 and TRBJ2-2, with TRBD1 matching 8 bases. Germline CDR1 is SNHLY and CDR2 is FYNNEI. The CDR3 is made up of 16 amino acids. The CDR3 loop is CASREEMGQARGELFF. The CDR3, as DNA: TGTGCCAGCAGAGAAGAGATGGGACAGGCGAGGGGGGAGCTGTTTTTT.

The chain has TRBV19 and TRBJ1-1; TRBD1 agrees at 9 bases. V was clipped by 6 bases and J by 1 base; unmatched bases: 6. Germline V gene data show CDR1 as LNHDA and CDR2 as SQIVND (reference sequence). The CDR3 is made up of 15 amino acids. The CDR3 here is CASRPQGARNTEAFF. CDR3 sequence (DNA): TGTGCCAGTAGACCACAGGGGGCACGGAACACTGAAGCTTTCTTT. Variable domain in full (rest from reference TRBV19 and TRBJ1-1): DGGITQSPKYLFRKEGQNVTLSCEQNLNHDAMYWYRQDPGQGLRLIYYSQIVNDFQKGDIAEGYSVSREKKESFPLTVTSAQKNPTAFYLCASRPQGARNTEAFFGQGTRLTVV.

This sequence joins TRBV30 and TRBJ2-7, with a weak D call TRBD1 (6 bases). Germline values: CDR1 GTSNPN, CDR2 SVGIG (reference sequence). V dropped 0 bases and J dropped 2 bases, with 14 bases sitting between them. The CDR3 totals 15 residues. The CDR3 DNA reads TGTGCCTGGAGTGTAGGGTGGGGGCTGACCTACGAGCAGTACTTC. Translation gives CAWSVGWGLTYEQYF.

The chain has TRBV5-6 and TRBJ1-3, with a possible D match to TRBD1 (5 bases). The CDR3 has 17 amino acids. Germline V lookup: CDR1 SGHDT, CDR2 YYEEEE. V was cut by 0 bases and J by 1 base, with 14 bases left in between. As DNA, the CDR3 is TGTGCCAGCAGCTTGGTTGCCAGGGTGTTTTCTGGAAACACCATATATTTT. This sequence encodes CASSLVARVFSGNTIYF.

The chain employs TRBV27 and TRBJ1-2, with a tentative D call TRBD1 (5 bases). CDR3 length: 14 residues. Germline CDR1 reads MNHEY; CDR2 reads SMNVEV (reference sequence). Trimming left V 2 bases short and J 4 bases short, with 11 bases between. This chain's CDR3 is CASSLNRGTYGYTF. The CDR3 coding sequence is TGTGCCAGCAGTTTAAATCGGGGGACCTATGGCTACACCTTC.

CDR3 DNA sequence: TGTGCCAGTACGGACAGGGGCACCATTCAGTACTTC. This translates into CASTDRGTIQYF. The chain links TRBV19 to TRBJ2-4; 9 nucleotides line up with TRBD1. Germline CDR1 LNHDA, CDR2 SQIVND (reference sequence). The trim removed 7 bases at V and 9 bases at J, leaving 4 bases unmatched. The CDR3 sequence is 12 residues long.

The rearrangement joins TRBV6-5 to TRBJ1-2, with 10 bases fitting TRBD1. The junction had 5 bases not matched to a gene; V was cut back by 7 bases and J by 3 bases. Germline CDR1 is MNHEY and CDR2 is SVGAGI. This CDR3 has 14 amino acids. The CDR3 region is CASKPGQGYYGYTF. CDR3 sequence (DNA): TGTGCCAGCAAACCGGGACAGGGGTACTATGGCTACACCTTC.

The J gene is TRBJ1-1, the V gene TRBV27, with D perhaps matching TRBD1 (6 bases). CDR3 size: 17 residues. CDR1 is MNHEY, CDR2 SMNVEV, per germline (reference sequence). Trimming pared 3 bases from V and 0 bases from J, leaving 17 bases between. CDR3 nucleotide sequence: TGTGCCAGCAGTTTCTCTCAAACAGGGTACCTGAACACTGAAGCTTTCTTT. It specifies CASSFSQTGYLNTEAFF.

The V call is TRBV27, the J call TRBJ1-5, with D possibly matching TRBD1 (6 bases). Germline CDR1 is MNHEY and CDR2 is SMNVEV (reference sequence). V dropped 0 bases and J dropped 6 bases, with 9 bases sitting between them. The CDR3 is made up of 14 amino acids. CDR3 DNA sequence: TGTGCCAGCAGTTTATCGGACAGTAGTCAGCCCCAGCATTTT. Translated: CASSLSDSSQPQHF.

This clone was picked up a small number of times. This rearrangement joins TRBV18 to TRBJ2-7; TRBD1 matches 9 bases. V was pared by 3 bases and J by 1 base, with 1 base of the junction left unmatched. The germline gives CDR1 KGHSH, CDR2 LQKENI. The CDR3 is 14 residues long. The CDR3 DNA reads as TGTGCCAGCTCACCCGGGACAGGGTCCTACGAGCAGTACTTC. Residues: CASSPGTGSYEQYF.

J is TRBJ2-2 and V is TRBV12-5; no clear D. In germline, CDR1 is LGHNT, CDR2 FRNRAP. Deletions cut 5 bases from V and 7 bases from J, with 8 bases between. This CDR3 comprises 12 residues. CDR3 amino acids: CASGPLGGELFF. The CDR3 nucleotides read TGTGCTAGTGGTCCCCTAGGCGGGGAGCTGTTTTTT.

This chain uses TRBV7-2 with TRBJ2-6; D remains ambiguous. The length of the CDR3 is 15 residues. The V and J ends lost 7 bases and 0 bases respectively, with 10 bases between them. The germline CDR1 and CDR2 sequences are SGHTA and FQGNSA. The CDR3 nucleotides read TGTGCCAGCAACCCTACCGTCTCTGGGGCCAACGTCCTGACTTTC. It encodes CASNPTVSGANVLTF.